These T cell receptor beta chains were read from a single sample in a study of esophageal squamous cell carcinoma under preoperative chemotherapy. MiXCR, applied by TCRdb to the PCR reads, yields one record per CDR3 protein. The sample yields some 30,000 distinct CDR3 sequences, roughly 52% seen once. Sampling was performed from a patient given preoperative chemotherapy. These receptors were taken from a human donor with esophageal squamous cell carcinoma. The donor label of this sample is uncertain. Each CDR3 is given with its conserved first and last residue. A D gene is named only where the DNA matches it firmly. Clone size, where shown, is once, few, many, or a class for clones that have expanded.

>.|TRBV6-5|TRBJ2-1|.
TGTGCCAGCAGTTACAGCAGGCGACAGTACCAAGAGACCCAGTTCTTC
CASSYSRRQYQETQFF
>many|TRBV7-7|TRBJ2-3|.
TGTGCTAGCAGCTTAACGGGAGCGGCAGATACGCAGTATTTT
CASSLTGAADTQYF
>many|TRBV7-9|TRBJ2-5|TRBD1
TGTGCCAGCGCTGAAGGGACAGCCAGGGGGGAGACCCAGTACTTC
CASAEGTARGETQYF
>medium-sized|TRBV6-5|TRBJ1-4|.
TGTGCCAGCAGTTACAGGGAGTGGGAAAAACTGTTTTTT
CASSYREWEKLFF
>many|TRBV7-9|TRBJ2-2|.
TGTGCCAGCAGCTTCGTGGAGACATGGAACACCGGGGAGCTGTTTTTT
CASSFVETWNTGELFF
>.|TRBV10-1|TRBJ2-3|.
TGCGCCAGCAGTGAGGAGGGACAACGGAAAGATACGCAGTATTTT
CASSEEGQRKDTQYF
>.|TRBV9|TRBJ2-1|.
TGTGCCAGCGCGACCGGGAGTACCTACAATGAGCAGTTCTTC
CASATGSTYNEQFF
>medium-sized|TRBV7-6|TRBJ2-3|.
TGTGCCAGCAGCTTAGGGGCAGATACGCAGTATTTT
CASSLGADTQYF
>.|TRBV7-9|TRBJ2-7|TRBD2
TGTGCCAGCAGCTTAGCCGGGGGGTCCTACGAGCAGTACTTC
CASSLAGGSYEQYF
>many|TRBV6-4|TRBJ2-1|.
TGTGCCAGCAGTGGGGCAGGAGGGAACAATGAGCAGTTCTTC
CASSGAGGNNEQFF
>.|TRBV5-4|TRBJ2-1|TRBD1
TGTGCCAGCAGCTTGGAACAGGGGAAGCCCTACGAGCAGTTCTTC
CASSLEQGKPYEQFF
>few|TRBV7-6|TRBJ2-1|TRBD2
TGTGCCAGCAGCTTAGGAGGCGGGAGTCCGACCCAGTTCTTC
CASSLGGGSPTQFF
>.|TRBV28|TRBJ1-2|TRBD1
TGTGCCAGCATCCCGCAGGGGGCGAAGAGAGTAGGCTACACCTTC
CASIPQGAKRVGYTF
>.|TRBV12-3/TRBV12-4|TRBJ2-3|TRBD1
TGTGCCAGCAGTTGGAGGGACAGGGGTAGGGGGACAGAGACGCAGTATTTT
CASSWRDRGRGTETQYF
>.|TRBV11-3|TRBJ2-7|TRBD2
TGTGCCAGCAGCTTAAGCGGGCTAGCGGGAGGCGCCTACGAGCAGTACTTC
CASSLSGLAGGAYEQYF
>.|TRBV7-2|TRBJ2-3|TRBD2
TGTGCCAGCAGCTGGAGCGGGGGGCATAGCCAAGATACCCAGTATTTC
CASSWSGGHSQDTQYF
>.|TRBV6-2/TRBV6-3|TRBJ2-6|.
TGTGCCAGCACGACTAGGGACAACTCTGGGGCCAACGTCCTGACTTTC
CASTTRDNSGANVLTF
>.|TRBV7-3|TRBJ2-4|TRBD2
TGTGCCAGCAGCTTCATACCGGGGGGACGGAACCAAGAGACTCAGTACTTC
CASSFIPGGRNQETQYF
>.|TRBV12-3/TRBV12-4|TRBJ2-7|TRBD2
TGTGCCAGCAGTTTCACTAGCGGGAGAGATGAGCAGTACTTC
CASSFTSGRDEQYF
>few|TRBV12-3/TRBV12-4|TRBJ2-4|.
TGTGCCAGCAGCCACGGTGGGGGGCTCAACATTCAGTACTTC
CASSHGGGLNIQYF
>.|TRBV12-3/TRBV12-4|TRBJ2-1|.
TGTGCCAGCAGCCTTGGACGAAACAATGAGCAGTTCTTC
CASSLGRNNEQFF